One sample yielded the 27 T cell receptor beta chains listed below, sequenced in a study of cytomegalovirus exposure and HLA in healthy donors. Profiled with immunoSEQ multiplex PCR; TCRdb holds only in-frame clones, not every one. The profile shows roughly 56,000 clones, 93% of them singletons. Sequenced material: PBMCs. The receptors stem from a woman aged 18-29 years in good health and CMV-seropositive.

The CDR3 DNA reads as TGTGCCAGCAGTGGAGAGAATGAAAAACTGTTTTTT. This gives the protein CASSGENEKLFF. This chain uses TRBV2 with TRBJ1-4; no firm D call. This CDR3 contains 12 residues. Germline lookup yields CDR1 SNHLY and CDR2 FYNNEI. V lost 4 bases to trimming and J lost 5 bases, with 5 bases between them.

The chain joins TRBV5-1 to TRBJ1-1; TRBD1 matches 8 bases. Germline loops: CDR1 SGHRS, CDR2 YFSETQ. CDR3 size: 14 residues. V lost 4 bases and J lost 1; bases outside the gene matches: 3. The CDR3: CASSAGTGNTEAFF. CDR3 nucleotide sequence: TGCGCCAGCAGCGCTGGGACAGGGAACACTGAAGCTTTCTTT.

The rearrangement uses TRBV9 and TRBJ1-4; TRBD1 agrees at 8 bases. CDR1 is SGDLS and CDR2 is YYNGEE in the germline V gene. This CDR3 has 17 amino acids. The trim removed 4 bases at V and 0 bases at J, leaving 8 bases unmatched. CDR3 loop: CASSPFRQGTTNEKLFF. Here the CDR3 DNA reads TGTGCCAGCAGCCCTTTTAGACAGGGGACAACTAATGAAAAACTGTTTTTT.

The genes are TRBV29-1 and TRBJ1-2; D gene ambiguous. CDR1 is SQVTM and CDR2 is ANQGSEA in the germline V gene. V shed 0 bases and J shed 2 bases, with 16 bases lying between them. This CDR3 is built from 16 residues. CDR3 DNA: TGCAGCGTTGAAGATCTCCAGGTAGGACTCAACTATGGCTACACCTTC. Protein: CSVEDLQVGLNYGYTF.

The chain employs TRBV4-3 and TRBJ1-6; 7 bases align to TRBD1. This CDR3 has 15 residues. CDR1 is LGHNA, CDR2 YSLEER, per germline. Trimming took 1 base from V and 7 from J; bases not matched to a gene: 4. CDR3 nucleotides: TGCGCCAGCAGCCAAGGGACAGGCGCCAATTCACCCCTCCACTTT. It yields the protein CASSQGTGANSPLHF.

The V and J genes are TRBV11-2 and TRBJ2-2; D is unresolved. With 4 bases removed from V and 6 bases from J, the gap between germline ends came to 9 bases. The CDR3 is 13 amino acids. In germline, CDR1 is SGHAT, CDR2 FQNNGV. CDR3: CASSSQYSGELFF. DNA for the CDR3: TGTGCCAGCAGCTCACAATATTCCGGGGAGCTGTTTTTT.

The chain recombines TRBV7-9 with TRBJ2-3; 8 bases align to TRBD2. The CDR3 spans 16 residues. Germline values: CDR1 SEHNR, CDR2 FQNEAQ (reference sequence). After removal of 4 bases from V and 4 bases from J, the junction contained 10 bases not matched to a gene. The CDR3 loop reads CASSSDGGARADTQYF. The CDR3 region has the DNA TGTGCCAGCAGCTCAGACGGGGGGGCCCGGGCAGATACGCAGTATTTT. Together with reference TRBV7-9 and TRBJ2-3, the CDR3 gives the full variable domain: DTGVSQNPRHKITKRGQNVTFRCDPISEHNRLYWYRQTLGQGPEFLTYFQNEAQLEKSRLLSDRFSAERPKGSFSTLEIQRTEQGDSAMYLCASSSDGGARADTQYFGPGTRLTVL.

V is TRBV2 and J is TRBJ2-7; 9 bases map to TRBD1. The CDR3 totals 15 residues. CDR1 SNHLY and CDR2 FYNNEI come from the germline V gene. Trimming at V came to 6 bases and at J to 4 bases, leaving 10 bases not matched to a gene. The CDR3 DNA sequence: TGTGCCAGCAGACTTGGGACAGGGAAAGGATACGAGCAGTACTTC. Translation gives CASRLGTGKGYEQYF.

The chain carries TRBV6-6 and TRBJ1-2; no reliable D call. The CDR3 is 12 residues long. Germline CDR1 and CDR2: MNHNY and SVGAGI (reference sequence). The ends were cut back, 0 bases at V and 7 bases at J, with 6 bases in the middle. CDR3 sequence (DNA): TGTGCCAGCAGTTACTCGTCTAGTGGCTACACCTTC. This gives the protein CASSYSSSGYTF.

The chain couples TRBV9 to TRBJ1-2; 11 nucleotides line up with TRBD1. The germline V gene encodes CDR1 SGDLS and CDR2 YYNGEE. There are 20 residues in the CDR3. Losses at the gene ends were 3 bases for V and 4 bases for J; bases not matched to a gene: 20. CDR3 DNA sequence: TGTGCCAGCAGCGGTTTTGCAAGGACAGGGGGCGCGTCGAGGGGCTATGGCTACACCTTC. Translated: CASSGFARTGGASRGYGYTF.

This clone was observed a handful of times. The chain links TRBV5-4 to TRBJ1-2, with 8 bases lining up with TRBD1. After removal of 2 bases from V and 4 bases from J, the junction contained 7 bases not matched to a gene. CDR1 is SGHNT and CDR2 is YYREEE in the germline V gene (reference sequence). This CDR3 spans 15 amino acids. The DNA of the CDR3 is TGTGCCAGCAGCTTAACAGGGGGGATGTCCTATGGCTACACCTTC. This encodes CASSLTGGMSYGYTF. The variable domain in full, completed from reference TRBV5-4 and TRBJ1-2, reads ETGVTQSPTHLIKTRGQQVTLRCSSQSGHNTVSWYQQALGQGPQFIFQYYREEENGRGNFPPRFSGLQFPNYSSELNVNALELDDSALYLCASSLTGGMSYGYTFGSGTRLTVV.

CDR3 DNA sequence: TGTGCCAGCAGTTACGCCCGGGTGAACACTGAAGCTTTCTTT. This encodes CASSYARVNTEAFF. The J gene is TRBJ1-1, the V gene TRBV6-5; no clear D gene. The length of the CDR3 is 14 residues. V lost 2 bases and J 0 bases, leaving 7 bases between the germline ends. The germline V gene encodes CDR1 MNHEY and CDR2 SVGAGI.

The J gene is TRBJ1-5, the V gene TRBV7-9; no clear D. The CDR3 runs to 12 residues. The ends were cut back, 3 bases at V and 6 bases at J, with 6 bases in the middle. CDR1 and CDR2 from the germline V gene are SEHNR and FQNEAQ (reference sequence). CDR3 sequence reads: CASSFGGQPQHF. CDR3 bases: TGTGCCAGCAGCTTTGGCGGTCAGCCCCAGCATTTT.

The rearrangement links TRBV27 to TRBJ2-7; D remains ambiguous. Between the trimmed V and J ends, which lost 7 bases and 5 bases, there was a span of 9 bases. The CDR3 is 11 amino acids. Germline V gene lookup returns CDR1 MNHEY and CDR2 SMNVEV (reference sequence). CDR3 nucleotides: TGTGCCAGCATTCTTAAGCACGAGCAGTACTTC. It yields the protein CASILKHEQYF.

This chain uses TRBV7-2 with TRBJ2-7; D ambiguous. The CDR3 spans 13 residues. Germline CDR1 SGHTA, CDR2 FQGNSA. V lost 1 base, J lost 4 bases, and 8 bases lay in between. CDR3 loop: CASSLERSYEQYF. CDR3 in DNA: TGTGCCAGCAGCTTAGAACGGTCGTACGAGCAGTACTTC. The full variable domain, with the rest looked up from reference TRBV7-2 and TRBJ2-7, is GAGVSQSPSNKVTEKGKDVELRCDPISGHTALYWYRQSLGQGLEFLIYFQGNSAPDKSGLPSDRFSAERTGGSVSTLTIQRTQQEDSAVYLCASSLERSYEQYFGPGTRLTVT.

The genes are TRBV5-6 and TRBJ2-3; D might be TRBD1 (6 bases). Germline CDR1 is SGHDT and CDR2 is YYEEEE. The CDR3 covers 14 residues. Trimming took 2 bases from V and 4 from J, leaving 11 bases between them. In nucleotides, the CDR3 is TGTGCCAGCAGCTTACAGGGTAGCGCAGATACGCAGTATTTT. This gives the protein CASSLQGSADTQYF.

The chain couples TRBV27 to TRBJ2-1; 10 bases agree with TRBD1. J lost 1 base, V lost 7 bases, and 7 bases had no gene match. Germline loops: CDR1 MNHEY, CDR2 SMNVEV (reference sequence). The CDR3 sequence is 16 residues long. The CDR3: CASNLLGQGSYNEQFF. The CDR3 region has the DNA TGTGCCAGCAACCTCCTGGGACAGGGGTCCTACAATGAGCAGTTCTTC.

In DNA, the CDR3 is TGCGCCAGCAGCCAAGAAAAGGACAGGGGTAACTACGAGCAGTACTTC. It encodes CASSQEKDRGNYEQYF. The rearrangement links TRBV4-1 to TRBJ2-7; 9 bases are shared with TRBD1. Germline values: CDR1 MGHRA, CDR2 YSYEKL. This CDR3 contains 16 residues. V lost 0 bases, J lost 3 bases, and 6 bases stayed unmatched.

The V call is TRBV2, the J call TRBJ2-7, with 16 positions matching TRBD2. This CDR3 is built from 17 residues. Germline trimming cut 5 bases from V and 2 bases from J; bases unmatched to any gene: 6. Germline V gene data show CDR1 as SNHLY and CDR2 as FYNNEI. The CDR3 region is CASSWGLAGGVTYEQYF. The CDR3 region has the DNA TGTGCCAGCAGTTGGGGACTAGCGGGGGGGGTGACCTACGAGCAGTACTTC. The whole variable domain, filled in from reference TRBV2 and TRBJ2-7, reads EPEVTQTPSHQVTQMGQEVILRCVPISNHLYFYWYRQILGQKVEFLVSFYNNEISEKSEIFDDQFSVERPDGSNFTLKIRSTKLEDSAMYFCASSWGLAGGVTYEQYFGPGTRLTVT.

The rearrangement joins TRBV11-2 to TRBJ2-1, with TRBD2 as a possible D gene (5 bases). V was cut by 5 bases and J by 6 bases, with 8 bases left in between. The germline V gene has CDR1 SGHAT and CDR2 FQNNGV. This CDR3 region has 12 residues. CDR3: CASSPTSNEQFF. The CDR3 DNA follows: TGTGCCAGCAGCCCAACTAGCAATGAGCAGTTCTTC.

The count of this clone is one. V and J are TRBV11-3 and TRBJ1-6; D gene unclear. Germline V gives CDR1 SGHNT, CDR2 YENEEA. The CDR3 contains 16 residues. The V gene lost 5 bases and the J gene lost 10 bases, with 21 bases spanning the gap. Here the CDR3 DNA reads TGTGCCAGCAGCCGTACAACGGCCTCGCGCGGCTCACCCCTCCACTTT. Its translation: CASSRTTASRGSPLHF. Combining the CDR3 with reference TRBV11-3 and TRBJ1-6 gives the whole variable domain EAGVVQSPRYKIIEKKQPVAFWCNPISGHNTLYWYLQNLGQGPELLIRYENEEAVDDSQLPKDRFSAERLKGVDSTLKIQPAELGDSAVYLCASSRTTASRGSPLHFGNGTRLTVT.

This chain links TRBV11-2 with TRBJ1-4; possible D gene TRBD1, 6 bases. Germline lookup yields CDR1 SGHAT and CDR2 FQNNGV. CDR3 size: 16 residues. V gave up 1 base and J gave up 7 bases, with 16 bases separating them. CDR3 nucleotide sequence: TGTGCCAGCAGCTTAGTCCTGGGGGCAGTAAGTGAAAAACTGTTTTTT. Translation: CASSLVLGAVSEKLFF. Filled out from reference TRBV11-2 and TRBJ1-4, the complete variable domain reads EAGVAQSPRYKIIEKRQSVAFWCNPISGHATLYWYQQILGQGPKLLIQFQNNGVVDDSQLPKDRFSAERLKGVDSTLKIQPAKLEDSAVYLCASSLVLGAVSEKLFFGSGTQLSVL.

The J gene is TRBJ1-2, the V gene TRBV19, with TRBD1 matching 7 bases. Trimming cost V 5 bases and J 3 bases; bases outside gene matches: 12. The CDR3 loop spans 16 amino acids. Germline V gene lookup returns CDR1 LNHDA and CDR2 SQIVND (reference sequence). CDR3 loop: CASSPRLRQGDYGYTF. Here the CDR3 DNA reads TGTGCCAGTAGTCCGCGTTTGAGGCAGGGGGACTATGGCTACACCTTC. The whole variable domain, filled in from reference TRBV19 and TRBJ1-2, reads DGGITQSPKYLFRKEGQNVTLSCEQNLNHDAMYWYRQDPGQGLRLIYYSQIVNDFQKGDIAEGYSVSREKKESFPLTVTSAQKNPTAFYLCASSPRLRQGDYGYTFGSGTRLTVV.

The chain is built from TRBV7-8 and TRBJ1-5; 9 bases fit TRBD1. CDR3 length: 14 residues. V shed 3 bases and J 7 bases; nucleotides not matched to a gene: 4. Germline CDR1 is SGHVS and CDR2 is FQNEAQ. In DNA form, the CDR3 reads TGTGCCAGCAGCTTTACAGGGGGCCAGCAGCCCCAGCATTTT. It is translated as CASSFTGGQQPQHF.

V is TRBV30 and J is TRBJ1-2; D gene ambiguous. CDR1 is GTSNPN and CDR2 is SVGIG in the germline V gene (reference sequence). V lost 3 bases and J 0 bases, leaving 14 bases between the germline ends. The CDR3 is 15 amino acids. The CDR3 bases are TGTGCCTGGAGCCAATCCGACAAGACTAACTATGGCTACACCTTC. Its protein product is CAWSQSDKTNYGYTF.

The gene calls are TRBV5-1 and TRBJ2-1; 7 bases align to TRBD2. V was pared by 1 base and J by 3 bases, with 10 bases of the junction left unmatched. This CDR3 region has 17 residues. Germline CDR1 and CDR2: SGHRS and YFSETQ. This CDR3 is CASSLSVWAGDYNEQFF. Written as DNA, the CDR3 is TGCGCCAGCAGCTTGTCAGTCTGGGCGGGGGACTACAATGAGCAGTTCTTC.

V is TRBV4-1 and J is TRBJ1-2; no reliable D call. V dropped 1 base and J dropped 1 base, with 7 bases sitting between them. The germline V gene encodes CDR1 MGHRA and CDR2 YSYEKL. The CDR3 consists of 14 residues. The CDR3 region is CASSQATGNYGYTF. For the CDR3, the DNA is TGCGCCAGCAGCCAAGCTACGGGTAACTATGGCTACACCTTC.